This T cell receptor (beta chain) originates from a study of human T cells and chemical hapten exposure. Study-level information: Small pooled library volume differences mainly caused per-sample TCR yield variation.

One entry per CDR3 protein results from TCRdb running MiXCR on the RACE reads. Of tens of thousands of distinct CDR3 sequences listed, about 9.2% are singletons. The study, taken as a whole, reports: Unchanged with DPC sensitization were TCRs above 1 in 1000 frequency. Higher patch test scores went with higher counts of PT1 expanded TCRs.

Noted time point: pre-sensitization, week 0. Treatment: therapeutic diphenylcyclopropenone sensitization with weekly scalp DPC. Researchers sampled blood before each patch test went on. The CDR3 contains 15 residues. Looked up from germline, CDR1 is SGHNT and CDR2 is YYREEE (reference sequence). Trimming left V 0 bases short and J 6 bases short, with 14 bases between. This clonotype has at least ten counts. The target antigen is unknown. This TCR came from a middle-aged woman with alopecia areata. Some clones in this sample may be carry-over from other donors' samples. This chain links TRBV5-4 with TRBJ2-3; D is perhaps TRBD2 (6 bases). The starting material was whole blood, obtained in connection with sensitization to the hapten diphenylcyclopropenone (DPC). For the CDR3, the DNA is TGTGCCAGCAGCTTGGGGGTACTACGGGAGGATACGCAGTATTTT. Encoded protein: CASSLGVLREDTQYF.